The 13 T cell receptor beta chains below were found in one sample sequenced in a study of T cell repertoires in cytomegalovirus infection. MiXCR, run by TCRdb on the reads, gives a single entry per CDR3 protein. The sample lists more than 150,000 distinct CDR3 sequences, roughly 27% seen once, with 30% to 35% in the top ten. The sample was PBMCs. Receptors were obtained from a human donor in good health (CMV status not recorded). Some clones in this sample may be carry-over from other donors' samples.

This chain connects TRBV7-2 to TRBJ1-1; TRBD1 might be the D (5 bases). Germline CDR1 reads SGHTA; CDR2 reads FQGNSA. CDR3 length: 11 amino acids. The V end was cut by 2 bases, the J end by 10 bases, with 8 bases between. This CDR3 is CASSLYGGAFF. The CDR3, as DNA: TGTGCCAGCAGCTTATACGGGGGAGCTTTCTTT.

The gene calls are TRBV7-9 and TRBJ1-1; no definite D call. This CDR3 comprises 17 residues. The germline gives CDR1 SEHNR, CDR2 FQNEAQ (reference sequence). The V gene lost 0 bases and the J gene lost 4 bases, with 18 bases spanning the gap. The CDR3 region is CASSLAIGPARGTEAFF. The CDR3 region has the DNA TGTGCCAGCAGCTTAGCGATAGGACCCGCCCGGGGCACTGAAGCTTTCTTT.

The gene calls are TRBV7-2 and TRBJ2-2; maybe TRBD1 (6 bases). The CDR3 is 15 residues long. V lost 1 base to trimming and J lost 6 bases, with 12 bases between them. From germline, CDR1 is SGHTA and CDR2 FQGNSA. DNA of the CDR3: TGTGCCAGCAGCTTAGACAGGGTTGGTGCCGGGGAGCTGTTTTTT. It translates to CASSLDRVGAGELFF.

This clonotype came up a few times. The chain joins TRBV2 to TRBJ2-7; 7 bases line up with TRBD1. The germline V gene has CDR1 SNHLY and CDR2 FYNNEI. With V trimmed by 6 bases and J by 2 bases, 4 bases remained unmatched. The CDR3 loop spans 13 amino acids. CDR3 residues: CASSRDSTYEQYF. The CDR3 region has the DNA TGTGCCAGCAGCCGGGACAGTACCTACGAGCAGTACTTC.

The chain is built from TRBV30 and TRBJ1-1, with D perhaps TRBD1 (5 bases). The CDR3 extends over 14 amino acids. Germline V gene lookup returns CDR1 GTSNPN and CDR2 SVGIG (reference sequence). Deletions cut 5 bases from V and 1 base from J, with 14 bases between. CDR3 loop: CAWARGSGNTEAFF. The CDR3 DNA reads TGTGCCTGGGCCCGGGGCTCGGGGAACACTGAAGCTTTCTTT.

V is TRBV12-3 or TRBV12-4 and J is TRBJ2-1; tentatively, D is TRBD1 or TRBD2 (5 bases each). V was clipped by 6 bases and J by 3 bases, with 15 bases between them. This CDR3 spans 15 amino acids. CDR3 DNA sequence: TGTGCCAGCAGCCTTAGGCTGGGGGTCTACAATGAGCAGTTCTTC. It specifies CASSLRLGVYNEQFF.

The rearrangement links TRBV7-9 to TRBJ2-3, with D perhaps matching TRBD2 (5 bases). Germline loops: CDR1 SEHNR, CDR2 FQNEAQ (reference sequence). The CDR3 runs 15 residues. V was pared by 5 bases and J by 0 bases, with 12 bases between. The CDR3 protein is CASSGGPTSTDTQYF. CDR3 nucleotide sequence: TGTGCCAGCAGCGGAGGCCCGACTAGCACAGATACGCAGTATTTT.

CDR3 coding DNA: TGCAGTGCTAGAGATGACATCAGACCTAACTATGGCTACACCTTC. Protein: CSARDDIRPNYGYTF. The chain links TRBV20-1 to TRBJ1-2; unclear D gene. V was shortened by 0 bases and J by 0 bases, with 11 bases between the two germline ends. Germline-derived CDR1 and CDR2 are DFQATT and SNEGSKA (reference sequence). The CDR3 runs to 15 residues.

This clonotype was seen only a few times. The V call is TRBV9, the J call TRBJ1-1; no firm D call. Trimming took 0 bases from V and 5 from J, leaving 11 bases between them. The germline gives CDR1 SGDLS, CDR2 YYNGEE. The CDR3 length is 14 residues. This chain's CDR3 is CASSVGGIKTEAFF. In DNA form, the CDR3 reads TGTGCCAGCAGCGTAGGTGGGATAAAAACTGAAGCTTTCTTT.

This clonotype has a count of ten or more. V is TRBV7-2 and J is TRBJ1-2, with TRBD1 as a possible D gene (6 bases). The V and J ends lost 6 bases and 4 bases respectively, with 9 bases between them. CDR1 SGHTA and CDR2 FQGNSA come from the germline V gene. The CDR3 length is 12 residues. CDR3 loop: CASSPQGYGYTF. In DNA form, the CDR3 reads TGTGCCAGCAGTCCACAGGGCTATGGCTACACCTTC.

The rearrangement links TRBV5-5 to TRBJ1-2; no firm D call. This CDR3 has 14 amino acids. CDR1 and CDR2 from the germline V gene are SGHKS and YYEKEE (reference sequence). Trimming cost V 5 bases and J 4 bases, with 15 bases left between them. The CDR3 here is CASRADLPFYGYTF. CDR3 in DNA: TGTGCCAGCAGAGCCGATCTTCCCTTCTATGGCTACACCTTC.

This chain links TRBV5-6 with TRBJ2-3, with 7 bases aligning to TRBD1. Losses at the gene ends were 2 bases for V and 8 bases for J; bases not matched to a gene: 8. In germline, CDR1 is SGHDT, CDR2 YYEEEE. The CDR3 sequence is 14 residues long. The CDR3 sequence: CASSLRQGVGTQYF. In DNA, the CDR3 is TGTGCCAGCAGCTTACGACAGGGTGTGGGTACGCAGTATTTT.

The chain employs TRBV9 and TRBJ1-5, with D possibly TRBD1 on 5 matching bases. The ends were cut back, 4 bases at V and 3 bases at J, with 14 bases in the middle. The length of the CDR3 is 15 residues. Germline loops: CDR1 SGDLS, CDR2 YYNGEE. The CDR3 DNA sequence: TGTGCCAGCAGCCTCCGCGGGGGGTACAATCAGCCCCAGCATTTT. Its translation: CASSLRGGYNQPQHF.